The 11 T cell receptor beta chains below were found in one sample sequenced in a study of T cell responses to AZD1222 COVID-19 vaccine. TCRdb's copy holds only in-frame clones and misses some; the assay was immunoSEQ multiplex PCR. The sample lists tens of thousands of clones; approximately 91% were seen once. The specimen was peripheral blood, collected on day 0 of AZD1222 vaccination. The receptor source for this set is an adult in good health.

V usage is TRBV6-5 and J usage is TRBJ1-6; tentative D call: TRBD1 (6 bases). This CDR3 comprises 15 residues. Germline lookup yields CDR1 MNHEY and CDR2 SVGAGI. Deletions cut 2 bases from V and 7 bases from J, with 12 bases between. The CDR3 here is CASSYHREGNSPLHF. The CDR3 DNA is TGTGCCAGCAGTTACCACAGGGAAGGAAATTCACCCCTCCACTTT.

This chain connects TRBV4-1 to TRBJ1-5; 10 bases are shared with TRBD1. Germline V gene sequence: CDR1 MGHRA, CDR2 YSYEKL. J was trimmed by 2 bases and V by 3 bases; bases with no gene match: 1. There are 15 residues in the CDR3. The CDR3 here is CASSHGTGGNQPQHF. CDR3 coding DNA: TGCGCCAGCAGCCACGGGACAGGGGGCAATCAGCCCCAGCATTTT.

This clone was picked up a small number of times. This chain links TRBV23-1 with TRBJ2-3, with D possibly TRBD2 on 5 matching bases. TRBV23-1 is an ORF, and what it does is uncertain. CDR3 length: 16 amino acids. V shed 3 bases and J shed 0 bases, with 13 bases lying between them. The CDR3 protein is CASSHAGGPSTDTQYF. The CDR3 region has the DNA TGCGCCAGCAGTCACGCCGGAGGACCTAGCACAGATACGCAGTATTTT.

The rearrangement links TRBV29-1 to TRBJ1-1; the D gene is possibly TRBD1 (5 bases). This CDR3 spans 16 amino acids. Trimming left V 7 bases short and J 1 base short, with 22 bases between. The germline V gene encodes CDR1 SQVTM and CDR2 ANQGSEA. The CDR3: CSACQSSGLGNTEAFF. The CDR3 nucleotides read TGCAGCGCCTGCCAATCATCAGGGTTGGGGAACACTGAAGCTTTCTTT.

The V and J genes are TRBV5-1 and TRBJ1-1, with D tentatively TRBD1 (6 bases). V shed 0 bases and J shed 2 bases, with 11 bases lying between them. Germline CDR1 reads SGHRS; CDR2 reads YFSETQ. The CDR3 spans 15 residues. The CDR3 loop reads CASSLAGGLNTEAFF. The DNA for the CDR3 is TGCGCCAGCAGCTTGGCCGGGGGGCTAAACACTGAAGCTTTCTTT.

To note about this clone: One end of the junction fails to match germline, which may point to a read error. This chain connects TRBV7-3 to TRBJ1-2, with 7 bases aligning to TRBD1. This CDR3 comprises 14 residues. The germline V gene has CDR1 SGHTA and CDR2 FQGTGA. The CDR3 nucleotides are TGTGCCAGCAGCTTAACTAGGCGGCAGGGGGAACTCTCCTTC. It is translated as CASSLTRRQGELSF.

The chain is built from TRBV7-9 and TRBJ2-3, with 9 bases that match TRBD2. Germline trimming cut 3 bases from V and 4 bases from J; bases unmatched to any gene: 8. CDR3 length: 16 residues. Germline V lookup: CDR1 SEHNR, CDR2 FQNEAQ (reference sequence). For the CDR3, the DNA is TGTGCCAGCAGCTTGGCGGGAGGGGTGAGCGCAGATACGCAGTATTTT. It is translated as CASSLAGGVSADTQYF.

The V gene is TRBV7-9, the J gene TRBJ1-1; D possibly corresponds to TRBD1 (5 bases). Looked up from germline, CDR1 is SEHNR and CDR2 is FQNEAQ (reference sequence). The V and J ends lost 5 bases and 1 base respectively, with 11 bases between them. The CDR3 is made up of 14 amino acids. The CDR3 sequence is CASSPGGPNTEAFF. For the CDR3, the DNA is TGTGCCAGCAGCCCCGGGGGACCGAACACTGAAGCTTTCTTT.

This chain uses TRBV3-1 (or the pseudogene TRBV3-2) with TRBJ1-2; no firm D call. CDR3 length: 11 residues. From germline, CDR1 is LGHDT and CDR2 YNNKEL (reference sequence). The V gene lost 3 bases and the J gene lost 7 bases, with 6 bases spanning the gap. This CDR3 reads CASSHSAGYTF. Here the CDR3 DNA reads TGTGCCAGCAGCCACTCGGCTGGCTACACCTTC.

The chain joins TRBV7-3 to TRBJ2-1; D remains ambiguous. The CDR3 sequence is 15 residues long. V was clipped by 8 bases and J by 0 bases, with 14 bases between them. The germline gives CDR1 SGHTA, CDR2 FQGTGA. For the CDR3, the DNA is TGTGCCAGCTCTTTGACCCCCAGCTCCTACAATGAGCAGTTCTTC. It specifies CASSLTPSSYNEQFF.

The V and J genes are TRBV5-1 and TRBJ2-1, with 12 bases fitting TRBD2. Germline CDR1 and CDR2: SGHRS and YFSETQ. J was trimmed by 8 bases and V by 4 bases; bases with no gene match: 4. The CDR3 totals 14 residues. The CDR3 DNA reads TGCGCCAGCAGCGGGGGACTAGCGGGTTATGAGCAGTTCTTC. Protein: CASSGGLAGYEQFF.